What follows is one TCR beta chain and its context. What it recognizes is unknown. TCRdb's table, derived via immunoSEQ multiplex PCR, lists solely in-frame clones and lacks some. The sample shows roughly 1,100 clones, about 81% of them seen only once. The CDR3 totals 16 residues. After removal of 1 base from V and 6 bases from J, the junction contained 9 bases not matched to a gene. From germline, CDR1 is LGHNA and CDR2 YSLEER. This sample stems from a study of immune evolution from preneoplasia to lung adenocarcinoma. Study-level background: HLA loss of heterozygosity: under 7.5% AIS, about 15% MIA, about 32% ADC, none AAH. Study-wide findings and caveats: T cell clonality was higher in KRAS-mutant than EGFR-mutant or wild-type nodules.

Material: FFPE atypical adenomatous hyperplasia tissue from the lung. Subset here: atypical adenomatous hyperplasia (AAH), lung preneoplasia. The clonotype comes from a person aged 70 to 79 with lung adenocarcinoma. The gene calls are TRBV4-3 and TRBJ2-3, with TRBD2 identical over 8 bases. CDR3 bases: TGCGCCAGCAGCCAAGGGAAGCGGGAGCCGGGCGATACGCAGTATTTT. Protein: CASSQGKREPGDTQYF.